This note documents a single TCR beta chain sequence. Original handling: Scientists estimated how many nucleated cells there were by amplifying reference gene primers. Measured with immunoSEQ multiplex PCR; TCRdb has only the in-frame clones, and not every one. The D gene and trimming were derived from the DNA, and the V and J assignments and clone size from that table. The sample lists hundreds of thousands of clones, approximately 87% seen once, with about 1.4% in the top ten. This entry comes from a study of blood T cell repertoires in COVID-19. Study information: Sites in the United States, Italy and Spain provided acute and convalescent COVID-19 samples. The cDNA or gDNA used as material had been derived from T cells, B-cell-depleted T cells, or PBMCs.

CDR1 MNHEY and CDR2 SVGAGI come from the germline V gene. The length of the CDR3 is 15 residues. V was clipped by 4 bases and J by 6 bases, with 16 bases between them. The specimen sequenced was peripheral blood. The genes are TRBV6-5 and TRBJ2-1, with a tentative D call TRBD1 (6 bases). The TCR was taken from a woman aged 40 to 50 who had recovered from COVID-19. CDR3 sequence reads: CASSSFLRGSNEQFF. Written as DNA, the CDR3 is TGTGCCAGCAGTTCATTCTTGAGGGGGAGCAATGAGCAGTTCTTC.